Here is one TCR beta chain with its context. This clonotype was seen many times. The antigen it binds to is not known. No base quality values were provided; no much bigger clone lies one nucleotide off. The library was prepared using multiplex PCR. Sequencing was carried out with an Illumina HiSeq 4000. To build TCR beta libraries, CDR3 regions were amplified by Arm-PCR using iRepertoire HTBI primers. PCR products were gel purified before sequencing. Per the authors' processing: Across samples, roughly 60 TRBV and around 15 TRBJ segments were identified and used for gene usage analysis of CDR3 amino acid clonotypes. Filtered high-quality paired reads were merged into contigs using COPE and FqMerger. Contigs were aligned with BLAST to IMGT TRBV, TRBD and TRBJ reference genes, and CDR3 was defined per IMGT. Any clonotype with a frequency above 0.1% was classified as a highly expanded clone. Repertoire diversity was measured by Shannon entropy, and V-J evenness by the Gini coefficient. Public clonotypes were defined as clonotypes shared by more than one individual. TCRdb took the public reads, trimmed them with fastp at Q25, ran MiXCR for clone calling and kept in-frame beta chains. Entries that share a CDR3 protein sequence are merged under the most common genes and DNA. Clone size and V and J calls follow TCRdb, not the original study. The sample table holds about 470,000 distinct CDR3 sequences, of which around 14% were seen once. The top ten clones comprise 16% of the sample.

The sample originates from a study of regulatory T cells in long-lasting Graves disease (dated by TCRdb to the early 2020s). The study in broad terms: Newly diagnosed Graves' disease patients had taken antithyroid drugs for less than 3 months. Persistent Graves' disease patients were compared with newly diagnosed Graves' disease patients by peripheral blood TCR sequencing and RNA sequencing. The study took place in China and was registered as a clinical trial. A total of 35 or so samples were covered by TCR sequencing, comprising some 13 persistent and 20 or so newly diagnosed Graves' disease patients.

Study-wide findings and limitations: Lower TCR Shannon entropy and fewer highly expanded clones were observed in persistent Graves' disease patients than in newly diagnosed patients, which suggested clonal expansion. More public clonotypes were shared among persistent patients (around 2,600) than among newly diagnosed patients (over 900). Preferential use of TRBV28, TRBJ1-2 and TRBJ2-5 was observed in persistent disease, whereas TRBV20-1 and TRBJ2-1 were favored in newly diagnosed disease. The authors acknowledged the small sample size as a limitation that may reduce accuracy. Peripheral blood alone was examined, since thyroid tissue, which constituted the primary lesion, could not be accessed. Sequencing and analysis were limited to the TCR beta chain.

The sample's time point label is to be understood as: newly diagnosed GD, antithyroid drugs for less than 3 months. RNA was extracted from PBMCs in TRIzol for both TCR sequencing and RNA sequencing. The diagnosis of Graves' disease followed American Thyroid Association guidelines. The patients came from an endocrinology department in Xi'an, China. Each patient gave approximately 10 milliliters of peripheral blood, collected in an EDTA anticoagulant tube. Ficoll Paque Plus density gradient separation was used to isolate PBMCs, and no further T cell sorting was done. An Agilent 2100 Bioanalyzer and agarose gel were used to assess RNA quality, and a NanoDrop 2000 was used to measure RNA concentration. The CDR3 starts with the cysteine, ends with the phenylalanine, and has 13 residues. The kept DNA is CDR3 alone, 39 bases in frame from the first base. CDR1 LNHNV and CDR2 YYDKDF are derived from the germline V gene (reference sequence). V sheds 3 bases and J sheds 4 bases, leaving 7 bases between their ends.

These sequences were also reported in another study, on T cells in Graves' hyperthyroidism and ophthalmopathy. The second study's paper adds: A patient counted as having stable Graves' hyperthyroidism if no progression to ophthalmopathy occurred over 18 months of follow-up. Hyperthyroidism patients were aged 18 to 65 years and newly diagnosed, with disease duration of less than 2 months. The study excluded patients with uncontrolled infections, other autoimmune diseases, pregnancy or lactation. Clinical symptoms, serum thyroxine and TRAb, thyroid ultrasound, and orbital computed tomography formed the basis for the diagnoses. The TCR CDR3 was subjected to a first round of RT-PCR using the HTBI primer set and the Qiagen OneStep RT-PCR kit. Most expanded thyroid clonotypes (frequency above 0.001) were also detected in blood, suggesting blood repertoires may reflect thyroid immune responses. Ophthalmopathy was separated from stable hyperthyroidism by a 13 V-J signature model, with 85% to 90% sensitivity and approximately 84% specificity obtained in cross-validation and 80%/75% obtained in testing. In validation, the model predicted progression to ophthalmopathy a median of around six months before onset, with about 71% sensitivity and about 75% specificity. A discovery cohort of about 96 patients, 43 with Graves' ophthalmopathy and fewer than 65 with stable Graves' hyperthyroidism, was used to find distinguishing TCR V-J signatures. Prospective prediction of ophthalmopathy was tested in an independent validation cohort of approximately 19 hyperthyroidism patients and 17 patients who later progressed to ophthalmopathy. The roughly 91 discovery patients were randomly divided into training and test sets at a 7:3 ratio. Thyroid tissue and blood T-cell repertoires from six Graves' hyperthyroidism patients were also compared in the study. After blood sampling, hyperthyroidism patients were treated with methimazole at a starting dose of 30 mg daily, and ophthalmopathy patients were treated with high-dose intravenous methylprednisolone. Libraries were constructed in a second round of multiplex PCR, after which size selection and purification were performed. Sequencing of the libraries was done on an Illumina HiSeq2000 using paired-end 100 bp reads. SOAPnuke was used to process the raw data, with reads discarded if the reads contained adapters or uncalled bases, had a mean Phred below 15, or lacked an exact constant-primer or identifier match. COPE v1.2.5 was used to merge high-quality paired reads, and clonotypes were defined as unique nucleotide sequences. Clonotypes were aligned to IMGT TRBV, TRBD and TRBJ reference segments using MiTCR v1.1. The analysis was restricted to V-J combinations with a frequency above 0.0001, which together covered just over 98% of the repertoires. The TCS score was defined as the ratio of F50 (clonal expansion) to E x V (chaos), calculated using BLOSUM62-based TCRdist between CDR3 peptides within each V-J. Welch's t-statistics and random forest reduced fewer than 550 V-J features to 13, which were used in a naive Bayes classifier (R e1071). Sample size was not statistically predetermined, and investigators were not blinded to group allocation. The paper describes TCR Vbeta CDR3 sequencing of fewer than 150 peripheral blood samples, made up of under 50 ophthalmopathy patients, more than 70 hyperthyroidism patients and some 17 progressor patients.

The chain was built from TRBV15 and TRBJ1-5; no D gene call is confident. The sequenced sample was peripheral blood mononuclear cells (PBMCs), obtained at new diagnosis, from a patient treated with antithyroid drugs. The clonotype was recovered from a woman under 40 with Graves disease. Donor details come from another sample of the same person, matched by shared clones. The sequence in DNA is TGTGCCACCAGCAGTGGAAGGAATCAGCCCCAGCATTTT. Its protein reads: CATSSGRNQPQHF.